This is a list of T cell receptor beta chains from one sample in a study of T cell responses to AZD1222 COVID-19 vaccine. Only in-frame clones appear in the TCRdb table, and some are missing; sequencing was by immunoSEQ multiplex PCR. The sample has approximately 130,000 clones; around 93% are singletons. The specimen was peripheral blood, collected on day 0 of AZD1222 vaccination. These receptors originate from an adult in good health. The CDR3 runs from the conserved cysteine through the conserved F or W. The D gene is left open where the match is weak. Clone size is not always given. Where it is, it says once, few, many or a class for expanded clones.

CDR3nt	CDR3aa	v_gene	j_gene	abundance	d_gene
TGTGCCAGCAGCTCCTCGACGGGGGGCACAGATACGCAGTATTTT	CASSSSTGGTDTQYF	TRBV7-6	TRBJ2-3	-	-
TGTGCCAGCAGCTTGGGGGGAACCTGGGAGGCTTTCTTT	CASSLGGTWEAFF	TRBV5-6	TRBJ1-1	-	-
TGCGCCAGCAGCCCATTGGCCGGGACACCTGAGCAGTACTTC	CASSPLAGTPEQYF	TRBV5-1	TRBJ2-7	-	-
TGCGCCAGCAGCTTGGGGACGGGGGTAACTAATGAAAAACTGTTTTTT	CASSLGTGVTNEKLFF	TRBV5-1	TRBJ1-4	-	-
TGTGCCAGCCTCACCGGGACAGGGGACGAAAAACTGTTTTTT	CASLTGTGDEKLFF	TRBV2	TRBJ1-4	once	TRBD1
TGTGCCAGCAGTGTAGGGAGGGAAGCTTTCTTT	CASSVGREAFF	TRBV2	TRBJ1-1	few	-
TGTGCCAGTAGTATAGGGGCTTTACGGGGGGCGAAAGATACGCAGTATTTT	CASSIGALRGAKDTQYF	TRBV19	TRBJ2-3	-	-
TGTGCCAGCAGCCAAGTTGTCGGGGTTTGGACTCCTGAAGCTTTCTTT	CASSQVVGVWTPEAFF	TRBV14	TRBJ1-1	-	-
TGTGCCAGCTCGCCCCTAGCGGGAGGAGGAAGTGAGCAGTACTTC	CASSPLAGGGSEQYF	TRBV18	TRBJ2-7	-	TRBD2
TGTGCCAGTAGTATTAGAGAGCCAGGGGGCAGTATGAGCTCCTACGAGCAGTACTTC	CASSIREPGGSMSSYEQYF	TRBV19	TRBJ2-7	-	TRBD1
TGTGCCAGGGGGGGCTACACAGATACGCAGTATTTT	CARGGYTDTQYF	TRBV2	TRBJ2-3	-	-
TGTGCCAGCAGCTCGACAGGGGGCAACTTCCCAGATACGCAGTATTTT	CASSSTGGNFPDTQYF	TRBV5-4	TRBJ2-3	-	TRBD1
TGTGCCAGCAGTGAGGTCGGCCGAGATCAGCCCCAGCATTTT	CASSEVGRDQPQHF	TRBV6-1	TRBJ1-5	-	-
TGTGCCAGCAGTTTAAAGGAGGGGGACAGGGTAGTTTGGGACTATGGCTACACCTTC	CASSLKEGDRVVWDYGYTF	TRBV27	TRBJ1-2	-	TRBD1
TGTGCCAGCAGTTTACGACCTCCTAGGATAGATACGCAGTATTTT	CASSLRPPRIDTQYF	TRBV6-2/TRBV6-3	TRBJ2-3	-	-
TGCGCCAGCAGCTTTACAGGGGGGAACACTGAAGCTTTCTTT	CASSFTGGNTEAFF	TRBV5-1	TRBJ1-1	once	TRBD1
TGTGCCAGCAGCCAGGACAGGGCGGGGACTGAAGCTTTCTTT	CASSQDRAGTEAFF	TRBV2	TRBJ1-1	once	TRBD1